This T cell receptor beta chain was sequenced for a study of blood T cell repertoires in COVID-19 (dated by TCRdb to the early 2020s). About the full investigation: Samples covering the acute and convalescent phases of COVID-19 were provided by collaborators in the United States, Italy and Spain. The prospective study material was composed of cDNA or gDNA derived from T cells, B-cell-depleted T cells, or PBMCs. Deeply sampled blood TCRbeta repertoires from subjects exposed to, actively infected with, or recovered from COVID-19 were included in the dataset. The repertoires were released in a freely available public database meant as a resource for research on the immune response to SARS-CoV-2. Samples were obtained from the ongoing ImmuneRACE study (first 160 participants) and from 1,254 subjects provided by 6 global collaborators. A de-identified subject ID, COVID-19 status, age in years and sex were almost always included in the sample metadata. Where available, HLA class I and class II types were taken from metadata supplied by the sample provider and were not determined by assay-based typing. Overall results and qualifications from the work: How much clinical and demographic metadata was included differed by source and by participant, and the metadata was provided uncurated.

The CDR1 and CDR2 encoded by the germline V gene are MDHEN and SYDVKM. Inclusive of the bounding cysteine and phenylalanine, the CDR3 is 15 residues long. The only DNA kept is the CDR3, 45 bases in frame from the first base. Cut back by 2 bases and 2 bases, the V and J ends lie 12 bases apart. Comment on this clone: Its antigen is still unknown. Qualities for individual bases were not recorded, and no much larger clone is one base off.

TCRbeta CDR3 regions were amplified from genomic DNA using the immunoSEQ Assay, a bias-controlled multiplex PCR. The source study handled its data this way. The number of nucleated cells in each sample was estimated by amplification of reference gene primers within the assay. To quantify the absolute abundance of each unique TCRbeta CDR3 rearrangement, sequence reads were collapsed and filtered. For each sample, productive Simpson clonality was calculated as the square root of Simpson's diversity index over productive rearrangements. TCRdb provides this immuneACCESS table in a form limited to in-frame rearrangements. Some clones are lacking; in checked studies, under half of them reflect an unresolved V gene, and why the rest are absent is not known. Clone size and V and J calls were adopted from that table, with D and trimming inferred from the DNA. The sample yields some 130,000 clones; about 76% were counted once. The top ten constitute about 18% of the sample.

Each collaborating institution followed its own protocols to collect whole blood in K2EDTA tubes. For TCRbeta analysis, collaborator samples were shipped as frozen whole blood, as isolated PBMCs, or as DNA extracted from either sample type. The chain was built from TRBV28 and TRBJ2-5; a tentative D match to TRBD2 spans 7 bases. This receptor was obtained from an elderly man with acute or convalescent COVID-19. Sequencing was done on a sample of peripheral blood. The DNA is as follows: TGTGCCAGCAGTTTAGCGGGGGCCTTACAAGAGACCCAGTACTTC. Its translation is CASSLAGALQETQYF. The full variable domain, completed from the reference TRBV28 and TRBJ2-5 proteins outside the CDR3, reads DVKVTQSSRYLVKRTGEKVFLECVQDMDHENMFWYRQDPGLGLRLIYFSYDVKMKEKGDIPEGYSVSREKKERFSLILESASTNQTSMYLCASSLAGALQETQYFGPGTRLLVL.